These 23 T cell receptor beta chains came from one sample sequenced in a study of blood T cell repertoires in COVID-19. Assay used: immunoSEQ multiplex PCR; TCRdb lists only in-frame clones, some missing. The sample holds 450,000 or so clones; roughly 87% are singletons and the top ten take about 0.63%. Input material: PBMCs or T cells enriched from blood (not recorded which). The receptor source for this set is a man aged 18 to 30 who had recovered from COVID-19.

The chain couples TRBV18 to TRBJ2-3, with 9 bases that match TRBD2. CDR1 and CDR2 from the germline V gene are KGHSH and LQKENI. This CDR3 has 14 residues. Trimming at V came to 3 bases and at J to 6 bases, leaving 4 bases not matched to a gene. CDR3 DNA: TGTGCCAGCTCACCCGGGACTAGCAGGGATACGCAGTATTTT. Protein: CASSPGTSRDTQYF.

This sequence joins TRBV27 and TRBJ1-4; the match to TRBD1 covers 9 bases. Germline CDR1 and CDR2: MNHEY and SMNVEV (reference sequence). Trimming at V came to 10 bases and at J to 9 bases, leaving 15 bases not matched to a gene. This CDR3 region has 15 residues. CDR3 nucleotide sequence: TGTGCCACCAGACCTGGGGGGACAGGGAAGAAAAAACTGTTTTTT. Translated: CATRPGGTGKKKLFF.

This rearrangement joins TRBV5-1 to TRBJ1-2; D remains ambiguous. The ends were cut back, 3 bases at V and 6 bases at J, with 12 bases in the middle. Germline V gene data show CDR1 as SGHRS and CDR2 as YFSETQ. This CDR3 contains 13 residues. The CDR3 region is CASSSGNTDGYTF. Written as DNA, the CDR3 is TGCGCCAGCAGCTCCGGGAATACGGATGGCTACACCTTC. Combining the CDR3 with reference TRBV5-1 and TRBJ1-2 gives the whole variable domain KAGVTQTPRYLIKTRGQQVTLSCSPISGHRSVSWYQQTPGQGLQFLFEYFSETQRNKGNFPGRFSGRQFSNSRSEMNVSTLELGDSALYLCASSSGNTDGYTFGSGTRLTVV.

The genes are TRBV4-1 and TRBJ2-1, with 10 bases that match TRBD1. V was pared by 0 bases and J by 9 bases, with 8 bases of the junction left unmatched. The CDR3 spans 16 residues. In germline, CDR1 is MGHRA, CDR2 YSYEKL. CDR3 coding DNA: TGCGCCAGCAGCCAAGATCGGGACAGGGGATACGGTGAGCAGTTCTTC. Protein: CASSQDRDRGYGEQFF.

This chain joins TRBV2 and TRBJ2-1; 7 bases fit TRBD2. V was pared by 7 bases and J by 5 bases, with 11 bases of the junction left unmatched. Germline V lookup: CDR1 SNHLY, CDR2 FYNNEI. This CDR3 is 15 amino acids long. The CDR3 reads CASTRDYDYDNEQFF. CDR3 in DNA: TGTGCCAGCACTAGGGACTACGATTACGACAATGAGCAGTTCTTC.

CDR3 nucleotide sequence: TGTGCCAGCAGACCCACCGTGGAGACTAGCGGGAGCAGAGAGACCCAGTACTTC. It encodes CASRPTVETSGSRETQYF. The chain is built from TRBV28 and TRBJ2-5; 12 nucleotides match TRBD2. CDR1 is MDHEN, CDR2 SYDVKM, per germline. The CDR3 contains 18 residues. Trimming removed 6 bases from V and 4 bases from J; junction bases left unmatched: 15. Filled out from reference TRBV28 and TRBJ2-5, the complete variable domain reads DVKVTQSSRYLVKRTGEKVFLECVQDMDHENMFWYRQDPGLGLRLIYFSYDVKMKEKGDIPEGYSVSREKKERFSLILESASTNQTSMYLCASRPTVETSGSRETQYFGPGTRLLVL.

The J gene is TRBJ1-6, the V gene TRBV5-1, with 9 bases that match TRBD1. This CDR3 has 16 amino acids. The V and J ends lost 3 bases and 5 bases, in that order; junction bases with no gene match: 6. Looked up from germline, CDR1 is SGHRS and CDR2 is YFSETQ. The CDR3 loop reads CASSSLDRGNNSPLHF. The DNA of the CDR3 is TGCGCCAGCAGCTCACTAGACAGGGGGAATAATTCACCCCTCCACTTT. The whole variable domain, filled in from reference TRBV5-1 and TRBJ1-6, reads KAGVTQTPRYLIKTRGQQVTLSCSPISGHRSVSWYQQTPGQGLQFLFEYFSETQRNKGNFPGRFSGRQFSNSRSEMNVSTLELGDSALYLCASSSLDRGNNSPLHFGNGTRLTVT.

The chain recombines TRBV6-2 or TRBV6-3 with TRBJ1-1; 9 bases map to TRBD1. J was trimmed by 3 bases and V by 1 base; bases with no gene match: 6. The germline gives CDR1 MNHEY, CDR2 SVGEGT. The CDR3 loop spans 16 amino acids. The CDR3 DNA reads as TGTGCCAGCAGTTACTTATGGGACAGGGCTGACACTGAAGCTTTCTTT. Amino acids: CASSYLWDRADTEAFF.

V usage is TRBV15 and J usage is TRBJ2-1; 8 bases align to TRBD2. Germline loops: CDR1 LNHNV, CDR2 YYDKDF (reference sequence). The V segment lost 5 bases and the J segment 9 bases; nucleotides outside the gene matches: 6. The CDR3 is made up of 13 amino acids. CDR3: CATSPGREGEQFF. As DNA, the CDR3 is TGTGCCACCAGCCCAGGACGGGAGGGTGAGCAGTTCTTC.

This chain connects TRBV5-1 to TRBJ2-5, with TRBD1 as a possible D gene (6 bases). The germline CDR1 and CDR2 sequences are SGHRS and YFSETQ. V lost 5 bases, J lost 1 base, and 12 bases lay in between. The CDR3 sequence is 14 residues long. The CDR3 coding sequence is TGCGCCAGCAGAGGGGGTACGGGCCAAGAGACCCAGTACTTC. It is translated as CASRGGTGQETQYF.

The table lists this clone with a count of one. The chain couples TRBV10-3 to TRBJ1-2; 7 bases line up with TRBD1. The CDR3 length is 18 residues. After removal of 4 bases from V and 3 bases from J, the junction contained 17 bases not matched to a gene. Per the germline V gene, CDR1 is ENHRY and CDR2 is SYGVKD. The CDR3 reads CAISGVDRATAAHYGYTF. CDR3 bases: TGTGCCATCAGTGGGGTCGACAGGGCCACCGCAGCCCACTATGGCTACACCTTC.

This CDR3 reads CASSHSETYGYTF. Here the CDR3 DNA reads TGTGCCAGCAGCCACAGTGAAACCTATGGCTACACCTTC. The chain couples TRBV3-1 (or the pseudogene TRBV3-2) to TRBJ1-2; D not resolved. Germline V CDR1 and CDR2: LGHDT, YNNKEL (reference sequence). The CDR3 is made up of 13 amino acids. Trimming took 3 bases from V and 4 from J, leaving 9 bases between them.

The DNA for the CDR3 is TGTGCCAGCAGCTTGCGGGCGGGGGATGAAGCTTTCTTT. Its protein is CASSLRAGDEAFF. This chain links TRBV5-5 with TRBJ1-1; the D gene is possibly TRBD1 (5 bases). V lost 1 base and J lost 7, with 11 bases in between. Germline V gene sequence: CDR1 SGHKS, CDR2 YYEKEE (reference sequence). This CDR3 has 13 residues.

The chain carries TRBV6-1 and TRBJ1-1; D gene uncertain. V was shortened by 4 bases and J by 5 bases, with 20 bases between the two germline ends. Germline V gene data show CDR1 as MNHNS and CDR2 as SASEGT. This CDR3 is 16 amino acids long. The CDR3 reads CASSAPVRRYNTEAFF. The CDR3 region has the DNA TGTGCCAGCAGTGCCCCGGTGCGGCGGTACAATACTGAAGCTTTCTTT.

The chain links TRBV11-2 to TRBJ1-1, with D unresolved. There are 13 residues in the CDR3. V was clipped by 1 base and J by 1 base, with 4 bases between them. Germline loops: CDR1 SGHAT, CDR2 FQNNGV. CDR3 coding DNA: TGTGCCAGCAGCTTAGGGGCGAACACTGAAGCTTTCTTT. Protein product: CASSLGANTEAFF.

This chain uses TRBV5-1 with TRBJ2-1; D uncertain. The CDR3 sequence is 15 residues long. The germline V gene encodes CDR1 SGHRS and CDR2 YFSETQ. The ends were cut back, 2 bases at V and 1 base at J, with 10 bases in the middle. For the CDR3, the DNA is TGCGCCAGCAGCTTTACGCGGCCATCCTACAATGAGCAGTTCTTC. Translation gives CASSFTRPSYNEQFF.

This clone appeared a single time. The chain uses TRBV28 and TRBJ1-1; 8 bases agree with TRBD1. The V segment lost 5 bases and the J segment 4 bases; nucleotides outside the gene matches: 9. Germline V gene data show CDR1 as MDHEN and CDR2 as SYDVKM. The CDR3 length is 15 residues. CDR3: CASSLQGAKTTEAFF. The CDR3, as DNA: TGTGCCAGCAGTCTTCAGGGGGCGAAGACCACTGAAGCTTTCTTT.

This clone was detected only once. The chain combines TRBV4-2 with TRBJ2-1; D gene ambiguous. This CDR3 has 16 residues. Looked up from germline, CDR1 is LGHNA and CDR2 is YNFKEQ. V shed 0 bases and J shed 5 bases, with 14 bases lying between them. The CDR3 nucleotides read TGTGCCAGCAGCCAAGATCGCGACTTCAAAAACAATGAGCAGTTCTTC. The encoded protein is CASSQDRDFKNNEQFF.

This chain connects TRBV24-1 to TRBJ1-4; D uncertain. V was pared by 4 bases and J by 5 bases, with 13 bases between. The CDR3 is 15 residues long. CDR1 is KGHDR, CDR2 SFDVKD, per germline. The CDR3 DNA sequence: TGTGCCACCAGTGAGTCCGGAGGGCCAAATGAAAAACTGTTTTTT. The encoded protein is CATSESGGPNEKLFF.

In DNA, the CDR3 is TGTGCCAGCAGCTTCCGCCCCGGGGGGAGAAGGTCCTACGAGCAGTACTTC. Amino acid sequence: CASSFRPGGRRSYEQYF. This sequence joins TRBV5-8 and TRBJ2-7; 7 nucleotides match TRBD2. The CDR3 runs 17 residues. J was trimmed by 1 base and V by 2 bases; bases with no gene match: 12. Germline V lookup: CDR1 SGHTS, CDR2 YDEGEE.

This chain links TRBV7-3 with TRBJ2-1; TRBD2 matches at 12 bases. This CDR3 region has 14 residues. The J segment lost 6 bases and the V segment lost 5 bases, leaving 2 bases of the junction unmatched. Germline CDR1 reads SGHTA; CDR2 reads FQGTGA. CDR3 in amino acids: CASSMTSGGNEQFF. The CDR3 bases are TGTGCCAGCAGCATGACTAGCGGGGGCAATGAGCAGTTCTTC.

V is TRBV9 and J is TRBJ2-5; 7 bases are shared with TRBD2. The CDR3 extends over 19 amino acids. CDR1 is SGDLS, CDR2 YYNGEE, per germline. V trimming: 1 base; J trimming: 5 bases; junction bases outside the gene matches: 20. The CDR3 is CASSVFLFSGGTQGETQYF. Here the CDR3 DNA reads TGTGCCAGCAGCGTATTTCTTTTTTCGGGGGGAACCCAAGGGGAGACCCAGTACTTC.

This chain connects TRBV11-3 to TRBJ1-1; 8 bases match TRBD1. This CDR3 region has 14 residues. Germline CDR1 SGHNT, CDR2 YENEEA. The junction had 0 bases not matched to a gene; V was cut back by 2 bases and J by 1 base. The CDR3 bases are TGTGCCAGCAGCTTACAGGGGGCGAACACTGAAGCTTTCTTT. It is translated as CASSLQGANTEAFF.